This TCR beta chain is drawn from a study of T cells in Graves' hyperthyroidism and ophthalmopathy. With respect to this clonotype: A much larger clone differs by one base, so this may be a read error.

Amplification targeted TCR beta CDR3 regions from RNA transcripts. The TCR CDR3 was amplified in a first-round RT-PCR using the HTBI primer set. TCRdb used MiXCR to reprocess the multiplex PCR reads, holding one entry per CDR3 protein. The sample holds some 510,000 distinct CDR3 sequences, 20% to 25% seen once. If no ophthalmopathy progression occurred within 18 months, Graves' hyperthyroidism was stable. The length of the CDR3 is 14 residues. Looked up from germline, CDR1 is ENHRY and CDR2 is SYGVKD. V lost 6 bases, J lost 9 bases, and 15 bases lay in between. Sequenced sample: blood. The receptor comes from a man aged 18 to 30 with Graves' hyperthyroidism. The chain combines TRBV10-3 with TRBJ1-6; possibly TRBD1 for D (5 bases). The CDR3 nucleotides are TGTGCCATCAGCCAGTCCCCGGGGGGTTCACCCCTCCACTTT. Its protein is CAISQSPGGSPLHF.